This passage covers 17 T cell receptor beta chains from one sample sequenced in a study of Graves' ophthalmopathy and Graves' hyperthyroidism. Amplification targeted the TCR beta CDR3 regions, with RNA transcripts as the source material. First-round RT-PCR employed HTBI primers, with a second-round multiplex PCR after it. TCRdb reanalysed the multiplex PCR reads using MiXCR and keeps one entry per CDR3 protein. This table holds about 400,000 distinct CDR3 sequences, 18% found once. The sample consisted of peripheral blood. These receptors came from a woman aged 18-30 years with Graves' ophthalmopathy.

This clonotype has ten or more counts. The CDR3 DNA reads as TGTGCCACCAGTGCCCTCTCGGACAGGGCGAATCAGCCCCAGCATTTT. Translating it yields CATSALSDRANQPQHF. The chain links TRBV24-1 to TRBJ1-5, with 8 bases aligning to TRBD1. The germline CDR1 and CDR2 sequences are KGHDR and SFDVKD. The CDR3 spans 16 residues. The J segment lost 4 bases and the V segment lost 5 bases, leaving 9 bases of the junction unmatched.

This clonotype was seen only a few times. One junction end disagrees with the germline gene, perhaps due to a read error. The chain links TRBV18 to TRBJ2-1; D possibly corresponds to TRBD1 (5 bases). This CDR3 spans 18 amino acids. Germline CDR1 KGHSH, CDR2 LQKENI. CDR3 amino acids: CASSPPARSDSSCNEQFF. The CDR3 DNA reads as TGTGCCAGCTCACCACCGGCTAGGAGTGACAGCTCCTGCAATGAGCAGTTCTTC. Full variable domain (rest looked up from reference TRBV18 and TRBJ2-1): NAGVMQNPRHLVRRRGQEARLRCSPMKGHSHVYWYRQLPEEGLKFMVYLQKENIIDESGMPKERFSAEFPKEGPSILRIQQVVRGDSAAYFCASSPPARSDSSCNEQFFGPGTRLTVL.

This clonotype showed up many times. The chain uses TRBV24-1 and TRBJ2-7; 7 nucleotides align to TRBD2. The CDR3 runs 14 residues. The V gene's germline CDR1 is KGHDR and CDR2 SFDVKD. V was clipped by 2 bases and J by 2 bases; unmatched bases: 2. In DNA, the CDR3 is TGTGCCACCAGTGATTCGAGCGGGACCTACGAGCAGTACTTC. It specifies CATSDSSGTYEQYF.

This clonotype was picked up many times. The chain uses TRBV5-1 and TRBJ1-6, with D possibly being TRBD1 (5 bases). The CDR3 runs to 15 residues. CDR1 is SGHRS, CDR2 YFSETQ, per germline. V lost 1 base and J 3 bases, leaving 8 bases between the germline ends. The DNA of the CDR3 is TGCGCCAGCAGCTTGAGCCAGGGCTATAATTCACCCCTCCACTTT. This gives the protein CASSLSQGYNSPLHF. Filled out from reference TRBV5-1 and TRBJ1-6, the complete variable domain reads KAGVTQTPRYLIKTRGQQVTLSCSPISGHRSVSWYQQTPGQGLQFLFEYFSETQRNKGNFPGRFSGRQFSNSRSEMNVSTLELGDSALYLCASSLSQGYNSPLHFGNGTRLTVT.

This clonotype appeared many times. V and J are TRBV6-1 and TRBJ1-1; tentatively, D is TRBD1 (6 bases). Deletions cut 6 bases from V and 1 base from J, with 12 bases between. The CDR3 is 14 residues long. The germline CDR1 and CDR2 sequences are MNHNS and SASEGT. The CDR3 nucleotides are TGTGCCAGCAGACCAGGACAGCCGAACACTGAAGCTTTCTTT. It specifies CASRPGQPNTEAFF.

This clonotype has ten or more counts. J is TRBJ2-2 and V is TRBV12-3 or TRBV12-4, with D possibly matching TRBD2 (6 bases). The CDR3 has 14 residues. Trimming stripped 7 bases from V and 7 bases from J, with 16 bases between. This CDR3 reads CASTIPGGIGELFF. CDR3 nucleotide sequence: TGTGCCAGCACTATCCCTGGAGGGATCGGGGAGCTGTTTTTT.

This clonotype was counted at least ten times. The V gene is TRBV20-1, the J gene TRBJ2-5; D unclear. V gave up 2 bases and J gave up 4 bases, with 14 bases separating them. This CDR3 region has 14 residues. CDR1 and CDR2 (germline): DFQATT, SNEGSKA (reference sequence). The CDR3 DNA sequence: TGCAGTGCTAGATTGACGGTTGGGCGAGAGACCCAGTACTTC. Amino acids: CSARLTVGRETQYF.

The chain carries TRBV28 and TRBJ2-7, with 7 nucleotides matching TRBD1. V was pared by 5 bases and J by 5 bases, with 24 bases of the junction left unmatched. This CDR3 region has 19 residues. Germline V CDR1 and CDR2: MDHEN, SYDVKM. CDR3 sequence reads: CASSGLSGGQALVSDEQYF. The CDR3 bases are TGTGCCAGCAGTGGTCTTTCAGGTGGACAGGCGTTGGTTTCGGACGAGCAGTACTTC.

This clonotype was observed many times. V and J are TRBV6-2 or TRBV6-3 and TRBJ1-1; D is perhaps TRBD1 (6 bases). Per the germline V gene, CDR1 is MNHEY and CDR2 is SVGEGT. Trimming left V 0 bases short and J 8 bases short, with 16 bases between. This CDR3 has 15 residues. The CDR3 here is CASSYSRRDTPEAFF. The CDR3 DNA sequence: TGTGCCAGCAGTTACTCGCGACGGGACACACCCGAAGCTTTCTTT.

This clonotype was recorded many times. The chain uses TRBV20-1 and TRBJ1-1; D not resolved. CDR1 and CDR2 from the germline V gene are DFQATT and SNEGSKA (reference sequence). This CDR3 contains 12 residues. V was cut by 0 bases and J by 5 bases, with 7 bases left in between. CDR3 in amino acids: CSARDPATEAFF. CDR3 DNA: TGCAGTGCTAGAGATCCGGCAACTGAAGCTTTCTTT.

This clonotype came up many times. The chain employs TRBV9 and TRBJ2-5; TRBD2 might be the D (6 bases). The V end was cut by 0 bases, the J end by 4 bases, with 10 bases between. Germline V gives CDR1 SGDLS, CDR2 YYNGEE. This CDR3 region has 14 residues. CDR3 sequence (DNA): TGTGCCAGCAGCGTAGTAGGAGCGGGAGAGACCCAGTACTTC. This codes for CASSVVGAGETQYF.

This clonotype was counted ten times or more. The V call is TRBV27, the J call TRBJ2-2, with 10 bases fitting TRBD2. Trimming cost V 7 bases and J 7 bases; bases outside gene matches: 9. The CDR3 totals 15 residues. Germline V CDR1 and CDR2: MNHEY, SMNVEV (reference sequence). The CDR3 nucleotides read TGTGCCAGCACCCTTAGCGGGGGGTTTAGCGGGGAGCTGTTTTTT. It encodes CASTLSGGFSGELFF.

In its sample, this clonotype was seen many times. This chain joins TRBV9 and TRBJ2-7; 8 nucleotides match TRBD2. Trimming took 5 bases from V and 6 from J; bases not matched to a gene: 7. CDR1 and CDR2 from the germline V gene are SGDLS and YYNGEE. There are 13 residues in the CDR3. The chain's CDR3 is CASSPGGRSEQYF. CDR3 DNA: TGTGCCAGCAGTCCGGGCGGGAGGTCCGAGCAGTACTTC.

This clonotype has ten or more counts. The J gene is TRBJ2-7, the V gene TRBV6-5, with D perhaps TRBD1 (5 bases). Trimming cost V 7 bases and J 0 bases, with 16 bases left between them. CDR1 is MNHEY and CDR2 is SVGAGI in the germline V gene. The CDR3 has 15 amino acids. The CDR3 region is CASTLTTGPSYEQYF. DNA for the CDR3: TGTGCCAGCACGCTAACTACAGGTCCCTCCTACGAGCAGTACTTC.

Many counts were recorded for this clonotype. V usage is TRBV11-2 and J usage is TRBJ2-7, with 7 bases aligning to TRBD1. The CDR3 extends over 14 amino acids. With 4 bases clipped from V and 2 bases from J, the junction kept 5 bases outside the gene matches. Germline CDR1 and CDR2: SGHAT and FQNNGV. CDR3 DNA sequence: TGTGCCAGCAGCTCCATGACAGGGACCTACGAGCAGTACTTC. Protein product: CASSSMTGTYEQYF.

In this sample, this clonotype turned up many times. V gene TRBV15 combines with J gene TRBJ1-3; D remains ambiguous. V lost 3 bases and J 0 bases, leaving 6 bases between the germline ends. This CDR3 is built from 14 residues. Per germline, CDR1 LNHNV and CDR2 YYDKDF (reference sequence). The CDR3 reads CATSSGSSGNTIYF. The CDR3, as DNA: TGTGCCACCAGCAGCGGATCCTCTGGAAACACCATATATTTT.

The V call is TRBV15, the J call TRBJ2-2; the D gene is possibly TRBD2 (5 bases). The CDR3 spans 15 residues. In germline, CDR1 is LNHNV, CDR2 YYDKDF (reference sequence). Trimming pared 5 bases from V and 4 bases from J, leaving 14 bases between. The CDR3 nucleotides are TGTGCCACCAGCGCGTGGGAGTCGGGCACCGGGGAGCTGTTTTTT. This codes for CATSAWESGTGELFF.